The entry that follows covers one TCR beta chain sequence. This sample stems from a study of blood T cell repertoires in COVID-19. Background on the study: COVID-19 samples from acute and convalescent phases originated in the United States, Italy and Spain. T cells, B-cell-depleted T cells, or PBMCs supplied cDNA or gDNA.

Source study methods: Researchers report that nucleated cell counts were estimated from reference gene primer amplification. Method: immunoSEQ multiplex PCR; TCRdb's copy keeps in-frame clones and lacks some. The V and J calls and clone size were taken over from that table, and D and trimming were inferred from the DNA. This sample has fewer than 250,000 clones, with 85% to 90% found just once. This CDR3 has 15 amino acids. Germline V gene data show CDR1 as SEHNR and CDR2 as FQNEAQ (reference sequence). The V gene end was trimmed by 3 bases and the J gene end by 4 bases; junction bases not matched to a gene: 4.

Material: peripheral blood. V and J are TRBV7-9 and TRBJ2-1, with 9 bases aligning to TRBD1. This clonotype was obtained from a woman aged 45-60 years with acute or convalescent COVID-19. CDR3 nucleotides: TGTGCCAGCAGCTTCACAGGACAGGGGTACAATGAGCAGTTCTTC. This sequence encodes CASSFTGQGYNEQFF.